The sequence of this T cell receptor (beta chain) was determined in a study of blood T cell repertoires in COVID-19. At the level of the study: T cells, B-cell-depleted T cells, or PBMCs provided the cDNA or gDNA that served as material.

Study processing details: From reference gene primer amplification, estimates of nucleated cell counts were derived. Here immunoSEQ multiplex PCR was the method, and the copy in TCRdb shows in-frame clones only, minus some. V and J calls and clone size come straight from that table; D and trimming were deduced from the DNA. The sample lists roughly 140,000 clones; roughly 85% were seen once. The CDR3 runs 14 residues. V lost 2 bases to trimming and J lost 7 bases, with 15 bases between them. Germline CDR1 SGHRS, CDR2 YFSETQ. Followed longitudinally, the Seattle patients had been enrolled during active infection.

The chain couples TRBV5-1 to TRBJ2-5; D perhaps matches TRBD2 (6 bases). The clonotype originates from a woman aged 55-69 years with COVID-19, enrolled during active disease. Sequenced material: peripheral blood. Here the CDR3 reads CASSLDGTSGTQYF. In DNA, the CDR3 is TGCGCCAGCAGCTTAGATGGGACTTCTGGGACCCAGTACTTC.